This TCR beta chain was recorded in a study of T cells expressing NK-cell markers. Turning to the study itself: It was from sorted CD3+CD56+NKG2C+, CD3+CD56+NKG2C- and CD3+CD56-NKG2C+ T cells that TCR beta repertoires came. Of eight sequenced donors, seven were HCMV-seropositive and one HCMV-seronegative.

In generating TCR beta cDNA, 5'RACE template switching with UMIs was used. For each CDR3 protein, TCRdb gives one entry from its re-call of the 5' RACE reads, without DNA. In all, the sample yields approximately 420,000 distinct CDR3 sequences. Study-wide findings and caveats: HCMV specificity of expanded NKG2C+ T cell clones remained unclear.

Of note for this clonotype: Its antigen is unidentified.

CDR1 and CDR2 from the germline V gene are LNHDA and SQIVND (reference sequence). CDR3 length equals 15 residues. This TCR was sampled from a woman between 50 and 59 years old in good health. Sequenced sample: blood T cells: a sorted CD56 or NKG2C T cell subset, CD4+ or CD8+ T cells, or bulk PBMC T cells (not recorded which). The rearrangement joins TRBV19 to TRBJ2-2; TCRdb proposes TRBD1, but this gene call is untestable without DNA. CDR3 amino acids: CASSRSDRGSGELFF.